The T cell receptor (beta chain) under discussion was sequenced for a study of response to subunit inactivated influenza vaccine (dated by TCRdb to about 2018). Regarding the research as a whole: Deep quantitative T cell receptor repertoire profiling was used in the study to track responses to a trivalent subunit inactivated influenza vaccine.

The germline V gene (reference sequence) sets CDR1 to SEHNR and CDR2 to FQNEAQ. The junction shows trimming of 1 base on V and 0 bases on J, plus 9 bases between the germline ends. Inclusive of the bounding cysteine and phenylalanine, the CDR3 is 15 residues long. Only CDR3 DNA remains: 45 bases, in frame from the first base. On this clonotype: The antigen it recognizes is unknown. No per-base quality is available; no much larger clone lies one base away.

Broad study findings and their caveats: According to the authors, only a limited number of new T cells may be recruited by each seasonal influenza vaccination.

The method was RT-PCR. Sequenced on an Illumina HiSeq 2500. TCRdb redid the processing of the public reads, applying fastp at Q25 and MiXCR, and retained in-frame beta chains. Here each entry gathers all rows of one CDR3 protein and keeps the most common genes and DNA. The sample data list a few hundred thousand distinct CDR3 sequences, and roughly 22% of these were observed just once. The ten biggest clones cover about a tenth of the sample. The V and J segments used are TRBV7-9 and TRBJ1-1; TRBD1 is possibly the D segment (5 matching bases). Material: PBMCs from blood, obtained 21 months after vaccination. The sequence was obtained from a man between 45 and 75 years old who received an inactivated influenza vaccine. Donor details come from another sample of the same person, matched by shared clones. DNA sequence: TGTGCCAGCAGCTTAGTAAGGGGAATGAACACTGAAGCTTTCTTT. Its protein is CASSLVRGMNTEAFF.